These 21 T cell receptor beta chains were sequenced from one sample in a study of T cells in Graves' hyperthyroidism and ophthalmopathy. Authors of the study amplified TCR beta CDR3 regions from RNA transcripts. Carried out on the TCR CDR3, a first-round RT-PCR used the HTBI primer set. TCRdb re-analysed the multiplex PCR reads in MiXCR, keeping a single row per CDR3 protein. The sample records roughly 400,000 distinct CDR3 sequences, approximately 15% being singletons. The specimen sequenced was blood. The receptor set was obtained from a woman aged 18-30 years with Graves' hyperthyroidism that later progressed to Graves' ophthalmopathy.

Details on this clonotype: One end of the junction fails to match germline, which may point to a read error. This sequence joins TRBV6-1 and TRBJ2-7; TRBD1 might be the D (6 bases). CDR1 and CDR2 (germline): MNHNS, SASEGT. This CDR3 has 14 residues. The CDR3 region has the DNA TGTGCCAGCAGTAATTTAGGACAGAGCTACGAGCGGTACTTC. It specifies CASSNLGQSYERYF.

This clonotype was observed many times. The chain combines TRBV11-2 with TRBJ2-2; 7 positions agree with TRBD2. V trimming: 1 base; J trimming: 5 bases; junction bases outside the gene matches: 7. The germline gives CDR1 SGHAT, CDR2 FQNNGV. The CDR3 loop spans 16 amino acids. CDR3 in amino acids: CASSLVISGKTGELFF. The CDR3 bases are TGTGCCAGCAGCTTAGTTATAAGCGGGAAAACCGGGGAGCTGTTTTTT. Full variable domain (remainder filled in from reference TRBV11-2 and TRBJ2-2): EAGVAQSPRYKIIEKRQSVAFWCNPISGHATLYWYQQILGQGPKLLIQFQNNGVVDDSQLPKDRFSAERLKGVDSTLKIQPAKLEDSAVYLCASSLVISGKTGELFFGEGSRLTVL.

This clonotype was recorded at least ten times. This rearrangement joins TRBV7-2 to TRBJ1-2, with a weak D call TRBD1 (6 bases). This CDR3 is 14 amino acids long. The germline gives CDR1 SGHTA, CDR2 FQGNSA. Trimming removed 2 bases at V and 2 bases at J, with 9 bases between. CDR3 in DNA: TGTGCCAGCAGCTTACAGGGGATGAACTATGGCTACACCTTC. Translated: CASSLQGMNYGYTF. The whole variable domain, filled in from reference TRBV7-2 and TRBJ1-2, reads GAGVSQSPSNKVTEKGKDVELRCDPISGHTALYWYRQSLGQGLEFLIYFQGNSAPDKSGLPSDRFSAERTGGSVSTLTIQRTQQEDSAVYLCASSLQGMNYGYTFGSGTRLTVV.

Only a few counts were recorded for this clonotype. This CDR3 reads CASSLAGGTVSYEQYF. CDR3 nucleotide sequence: TGCGCCAGCAGCTTGGCCGGGGGGACGGTGTCCTACGAGCAGTACTTC. The chain has TRBV5-1 and TRBJ2-7; 7 bases agree with TRBD2. The J segment lost 1 base and the V segment lost 0 bases, leaving 7 bases of the junction unmatched. The CDR3 is 16 residues long. CDR1 SGHRS and CDR2 YFSETQ come from the germline V gene.

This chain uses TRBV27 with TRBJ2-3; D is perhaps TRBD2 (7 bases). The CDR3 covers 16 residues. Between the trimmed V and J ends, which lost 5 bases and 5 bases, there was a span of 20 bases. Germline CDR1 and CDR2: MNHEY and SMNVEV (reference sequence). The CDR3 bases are TGTGCCAGCAGTAGTTGGGAGGGGGGGGCTAGAGATACGCAGTATTTT. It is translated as CASSSWEGGARDTQYF.

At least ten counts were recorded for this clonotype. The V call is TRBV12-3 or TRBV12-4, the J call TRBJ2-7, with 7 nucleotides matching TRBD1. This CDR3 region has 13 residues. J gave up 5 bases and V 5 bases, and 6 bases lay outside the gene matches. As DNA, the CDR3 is TGTGCCAGCAGTACCTCGACAGGGAACGAGCAGTACTTC. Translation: CASSTSTGNEQYF.

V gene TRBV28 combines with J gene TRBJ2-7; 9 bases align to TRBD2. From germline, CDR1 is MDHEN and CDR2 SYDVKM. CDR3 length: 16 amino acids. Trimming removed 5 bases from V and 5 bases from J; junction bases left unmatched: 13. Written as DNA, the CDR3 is TGTGCCAGCAGTCTATTATTAGCGGGAGCGAGAAACGAGCAGTACTTC. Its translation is CASSLLLAGARNEQYF.

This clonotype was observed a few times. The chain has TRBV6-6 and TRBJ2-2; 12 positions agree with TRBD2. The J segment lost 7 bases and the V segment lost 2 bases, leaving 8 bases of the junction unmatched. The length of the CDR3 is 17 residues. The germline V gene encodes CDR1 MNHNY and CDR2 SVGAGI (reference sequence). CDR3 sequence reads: CASSYPRLAGEVGELFF. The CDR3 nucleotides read TGTGCCAGCAGTTACCCCAGACTAGCGGGAGAGGTCGGGGAGCTGTTTTTT.

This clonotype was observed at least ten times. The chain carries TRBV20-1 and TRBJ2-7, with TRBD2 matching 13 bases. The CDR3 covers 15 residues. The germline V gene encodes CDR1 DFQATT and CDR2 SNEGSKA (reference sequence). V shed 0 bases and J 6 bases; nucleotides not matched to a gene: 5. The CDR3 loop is CSARDLRLAGGEQYF. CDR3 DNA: TGCAGTGCTAGAGATTTGCGACTAGCGGGAGGCGAGCAGTACTTC.

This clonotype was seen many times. CDR3 bases: TGTGCCAGCTCACCATCCGGGGGGACCACAGATACGCAGTATTTT. Protein product: CASSPSGGTTDTQYF. The chain uses TRBV18 and TRBJ2-3; 7 nucleotides line up with TRBD2. The CDR3 spans 15 residues. J gave up 2 bases and V 2 bases, and 4 bases lay outside the gene matches. Per germline, CDR1 KGHSH and CDR2 LQKENI.

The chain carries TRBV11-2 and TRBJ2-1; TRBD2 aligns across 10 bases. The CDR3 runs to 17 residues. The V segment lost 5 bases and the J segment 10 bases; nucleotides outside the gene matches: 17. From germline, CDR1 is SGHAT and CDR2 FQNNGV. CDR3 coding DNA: TGTGCCAGCAGCCCTCAAAAACGGAGCGGGAGGGCAGGCGAGCAGTTCTTC. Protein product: CASSPQKRSGRAGEQFF.

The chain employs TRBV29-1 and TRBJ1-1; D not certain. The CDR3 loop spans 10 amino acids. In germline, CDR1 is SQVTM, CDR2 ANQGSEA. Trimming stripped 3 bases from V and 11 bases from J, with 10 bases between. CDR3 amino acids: CSVDRQGAFF. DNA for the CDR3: TGCAGCGTTGATCGTCAAGGGGCTTTCTTT.

CDR3 amino acids: CSARPLFGQGNMNTEAFF. In DNA, the CDR3 is TGCAGTGCTAGACCCCTGTTTGGGCAGGGCAACATGAACACTGAAGCTTTCTTT. The rearrangement uses TRBV20-1 and TRBJ1-1, with D possibly being TRBD1 (5 bases). Germline assignment: CDR1 DFQATT and CDR2 SNEGSKA (reference sequence). The CDR3 covers 18 residues. The ends were cut back, 2 bases at V and 0 bases at J, with 22 bases in the middle.

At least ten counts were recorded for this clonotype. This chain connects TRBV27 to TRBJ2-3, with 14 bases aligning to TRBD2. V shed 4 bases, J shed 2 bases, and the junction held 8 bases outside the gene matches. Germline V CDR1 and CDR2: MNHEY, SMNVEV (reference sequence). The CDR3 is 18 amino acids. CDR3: CASSSGTSGRLPTDTQYF. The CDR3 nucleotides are TGTGCCAGCAGTTCCGGGACTAGCGGGAGACTTCCCACAGATACGCAGTATTTT.

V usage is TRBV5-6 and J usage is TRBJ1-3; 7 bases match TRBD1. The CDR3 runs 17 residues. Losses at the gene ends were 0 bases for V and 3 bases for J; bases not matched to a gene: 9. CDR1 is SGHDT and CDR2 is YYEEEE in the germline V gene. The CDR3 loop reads CASSLVSQGVVGNTIYF. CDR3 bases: TGTGCCAGCAGCTTGGTTTCCCAGGGGGTCGTTGGAAACACCATATATTTT.

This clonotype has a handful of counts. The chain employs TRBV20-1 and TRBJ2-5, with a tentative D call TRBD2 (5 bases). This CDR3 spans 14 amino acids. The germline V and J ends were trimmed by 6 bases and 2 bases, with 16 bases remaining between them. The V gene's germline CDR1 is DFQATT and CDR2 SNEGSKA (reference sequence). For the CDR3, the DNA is TGCAGTGCAAGCCTCTGGGAGAGACAAGAGACCCAGTACTTC. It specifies CSASLWERQETQYF.

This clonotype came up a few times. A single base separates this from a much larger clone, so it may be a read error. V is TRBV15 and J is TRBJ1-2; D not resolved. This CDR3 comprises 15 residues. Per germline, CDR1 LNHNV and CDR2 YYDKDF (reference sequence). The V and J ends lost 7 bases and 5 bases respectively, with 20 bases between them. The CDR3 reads CATNARGSSEYGYTF. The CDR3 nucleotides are TGTGCCACCAACGCCCGCGGGAGCAGTGAGTATGGCTACACCTTC.

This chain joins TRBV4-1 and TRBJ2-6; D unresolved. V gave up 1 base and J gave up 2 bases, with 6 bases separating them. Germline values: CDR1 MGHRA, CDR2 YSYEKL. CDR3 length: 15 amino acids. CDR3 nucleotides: TGCGCCAGCAGCCAAGTGGGGACTGGGGCCAACGTCCTGACTTTC. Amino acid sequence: CASSQVGTGANVLTF.

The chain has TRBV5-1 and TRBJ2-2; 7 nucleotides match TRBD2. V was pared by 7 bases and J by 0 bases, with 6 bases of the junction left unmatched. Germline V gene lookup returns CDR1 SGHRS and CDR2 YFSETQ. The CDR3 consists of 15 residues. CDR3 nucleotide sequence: TGCGCCAGCGGCTGGAGCGGGGCGAACACCGGGGAGCTGTTTTTT. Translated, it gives CASGWSGANTGELFF.

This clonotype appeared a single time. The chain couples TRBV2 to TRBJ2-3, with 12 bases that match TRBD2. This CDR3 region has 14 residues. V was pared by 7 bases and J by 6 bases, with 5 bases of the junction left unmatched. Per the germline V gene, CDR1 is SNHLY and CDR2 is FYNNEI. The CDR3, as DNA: TGTGCCAGCAATCCGACTAGCGGGGGTGATACGCAGTATTTT. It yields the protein CASNPTSGGDTQYF.

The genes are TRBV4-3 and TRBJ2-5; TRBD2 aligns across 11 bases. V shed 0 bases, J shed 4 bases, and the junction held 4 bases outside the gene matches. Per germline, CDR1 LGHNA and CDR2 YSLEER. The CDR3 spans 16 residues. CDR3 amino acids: CASSQDWGLAVETQYF. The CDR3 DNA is TGCGCCAGCAGCCAAGATTGGGGACTAGCGGTAGAGACCCAGTACTTC.